This entry features one TCR beta chain sequence. These data originate in a study of blood T cell repertoires in COVID-19. Study overall: Acute and convalescent COVID-19 specimens originated in the United States, Italy and Spain. Nucleic acid was either cDNA or gDNA, and it came from T cells, B-cell-depleted T cells, or PBMCs.

As originally analysed: The authors estimated nucleated cell counts from reference gene primer amplification. Generated by immunoSEQ multiplex PCR, the TCRdb table keeps only in-frame clones and is missing some. The D gene and trimming were derived from the DNA, and the V and J assignments and clone size from that table. The table has 240,000 or so clones, over 65% seen once. Germline CDR1 reads LGHDT; CDR2 reads YNNKEL (reference sequence). This CDR3 has 15 amino acids. V lost 4 bases to trimming and J lost 2 bases; unmatched junction nucleotides: 2. Sequenced sample: peripheral blood. This sequence joins TRBV3-1 (or the pseudogene TRBV3-2) and TRBJ1-4; 9 bases match TRBD1. This sequence was found in an elderly woman with acute or convalescent COVID-19. This CDR3 is CASSPGQGTNEKLFF. DNA of the CDR3: TGTGCCAGCAGCCCGGGACAGGGTACTAATGAAAAACTGTTTTTT.